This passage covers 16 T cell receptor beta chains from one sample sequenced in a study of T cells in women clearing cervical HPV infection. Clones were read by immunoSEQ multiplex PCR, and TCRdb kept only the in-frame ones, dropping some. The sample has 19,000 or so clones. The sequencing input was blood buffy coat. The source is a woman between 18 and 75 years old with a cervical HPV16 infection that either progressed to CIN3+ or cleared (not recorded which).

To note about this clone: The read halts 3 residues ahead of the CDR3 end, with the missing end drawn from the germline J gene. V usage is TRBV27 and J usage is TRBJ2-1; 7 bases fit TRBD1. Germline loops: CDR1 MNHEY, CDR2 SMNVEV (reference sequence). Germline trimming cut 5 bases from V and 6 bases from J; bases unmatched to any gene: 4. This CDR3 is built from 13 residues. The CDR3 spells CASSPRTGNEQFF. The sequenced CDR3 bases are TGTGCCAGCAGTCCCAGGACAGGCAATGAG.

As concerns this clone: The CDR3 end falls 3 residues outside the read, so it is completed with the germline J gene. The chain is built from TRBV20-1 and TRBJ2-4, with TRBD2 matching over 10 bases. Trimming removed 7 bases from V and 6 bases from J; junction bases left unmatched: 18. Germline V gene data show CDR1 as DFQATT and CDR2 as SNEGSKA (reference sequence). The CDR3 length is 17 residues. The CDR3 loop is CSGRGASGSPGGNIQYF. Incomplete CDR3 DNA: TGCAGTGGTCGAGGGGCTAGCGGGAGTCCGGGGGGAAACATT.

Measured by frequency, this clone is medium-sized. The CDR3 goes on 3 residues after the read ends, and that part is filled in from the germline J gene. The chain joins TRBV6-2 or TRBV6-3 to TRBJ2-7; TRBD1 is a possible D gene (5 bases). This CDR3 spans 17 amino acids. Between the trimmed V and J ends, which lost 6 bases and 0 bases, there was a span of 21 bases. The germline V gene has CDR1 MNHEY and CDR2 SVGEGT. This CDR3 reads CASSLQGSNHISYEQYF. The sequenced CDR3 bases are TGTGCCAGCAGCCTGCAGGGATCCAACCATATCTCCTACGAG.

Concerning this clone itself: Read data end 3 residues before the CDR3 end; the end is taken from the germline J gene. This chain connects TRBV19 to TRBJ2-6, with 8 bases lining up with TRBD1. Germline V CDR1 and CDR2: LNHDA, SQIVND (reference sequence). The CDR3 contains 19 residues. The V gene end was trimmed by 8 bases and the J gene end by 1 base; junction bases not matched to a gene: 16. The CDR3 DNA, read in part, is TGTGCCAGTTACCCGAGGATCGACAGGGGTTCGTCTGGGGCCAACGTC. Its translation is CASYPRIDRGSSGANV. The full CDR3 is CASYPRIDRGSSGANVLTF. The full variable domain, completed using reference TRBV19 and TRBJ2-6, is DGGITQSPKYLFRKEGQNVTLSCEQNLNHDAMYWYRQDPGQGLRLIYYSQIVNDFQKGDIAEGYSVSREKKESFPLTVTSAQKNPTAFYLCASYPRIDRGSSGANVLTFGAGSRLTVL.

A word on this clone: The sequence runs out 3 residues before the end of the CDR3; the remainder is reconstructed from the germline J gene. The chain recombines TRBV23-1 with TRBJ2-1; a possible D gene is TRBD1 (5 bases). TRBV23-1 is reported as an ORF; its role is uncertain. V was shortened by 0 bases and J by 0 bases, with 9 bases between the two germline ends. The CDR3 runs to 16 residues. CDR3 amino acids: CASSQSGQHSYNEQFF. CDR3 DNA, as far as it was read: TGCGCCAGCAGTCAATCGGGGCAGCACTCCTACAATGAG.

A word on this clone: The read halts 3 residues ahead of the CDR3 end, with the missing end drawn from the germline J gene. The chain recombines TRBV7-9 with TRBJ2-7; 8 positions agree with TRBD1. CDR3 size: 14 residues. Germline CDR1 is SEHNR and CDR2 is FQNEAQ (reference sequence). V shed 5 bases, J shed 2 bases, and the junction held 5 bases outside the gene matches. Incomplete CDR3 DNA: TGTGCCAGCAGCCCGCGACAGGGGCCCTACGAG. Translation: CASSPRQGPYE. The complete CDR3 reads CASSPRQGPYEQYF.

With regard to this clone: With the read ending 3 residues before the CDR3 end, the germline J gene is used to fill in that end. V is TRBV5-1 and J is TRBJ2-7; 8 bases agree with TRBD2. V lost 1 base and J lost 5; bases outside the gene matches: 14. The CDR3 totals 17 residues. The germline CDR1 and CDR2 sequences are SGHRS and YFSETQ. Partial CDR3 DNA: TGCGCCAGCAGCTTGTTTGGGGACGGGGGGGAGGGCGACGAG. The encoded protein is CASSLFGDGGEGDE. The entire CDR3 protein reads CASSLFGDGGEGDEQYF.

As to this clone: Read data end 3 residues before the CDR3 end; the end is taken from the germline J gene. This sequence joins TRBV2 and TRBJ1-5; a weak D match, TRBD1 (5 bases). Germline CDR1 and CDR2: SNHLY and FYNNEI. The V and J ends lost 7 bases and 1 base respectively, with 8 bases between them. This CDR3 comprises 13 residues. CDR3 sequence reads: CASKGESNQPQHF. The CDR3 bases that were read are TGTGCCAGCAAAGGGGAGAGCAATCAGCCC.

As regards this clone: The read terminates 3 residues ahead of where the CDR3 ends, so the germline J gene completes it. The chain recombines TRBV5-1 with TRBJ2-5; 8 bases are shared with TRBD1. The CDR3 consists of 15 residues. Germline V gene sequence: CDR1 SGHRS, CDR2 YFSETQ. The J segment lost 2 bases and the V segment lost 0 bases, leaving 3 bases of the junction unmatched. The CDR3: CASSLGGQGQETQYF. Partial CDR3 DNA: TGCGCCAGCAGCTTGGGCGGACAGGGACAAGAGACC. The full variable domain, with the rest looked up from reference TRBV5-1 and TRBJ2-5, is KAGVTQTPRYLIKTRGQQVTLSCSPISGHRSVSWYQQTPGQGLQFLFEYFSETQRNKGNFPGRFSGRQFSNSRSEMNVSTLELGDSALYLCASSLGGQGQETQYFGPGTRLLVL.

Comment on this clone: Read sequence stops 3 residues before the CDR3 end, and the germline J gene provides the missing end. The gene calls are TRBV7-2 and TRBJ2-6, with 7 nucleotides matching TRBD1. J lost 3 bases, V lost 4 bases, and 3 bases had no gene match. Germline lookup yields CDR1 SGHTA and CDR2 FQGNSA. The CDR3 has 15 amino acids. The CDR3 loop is CASSYRTGGANVLTF. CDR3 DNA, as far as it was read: TGTGCCAGCAGCTATCGGACAGGTGGGGCCAACGTC.

This chain's CDR3 is CASSEHLNTEAFF. CDR3 DNA, as far as it was read: TGCGCCAGCAGTGAGCACTTGAACACTGAA. The V and J genes are TRBV10-2 and TRBJ1-1; D not resolved. The read terminates 3 residues before the CDR3 end, so the remaining end is supplied by the germline J gene. CDR1 is WSHSY and CDR2 is SAAADI in the germline V gene. This CDR3 has 13 residues. V was clipped by 2 bases and J by 0 bases, with 4 bases between them.

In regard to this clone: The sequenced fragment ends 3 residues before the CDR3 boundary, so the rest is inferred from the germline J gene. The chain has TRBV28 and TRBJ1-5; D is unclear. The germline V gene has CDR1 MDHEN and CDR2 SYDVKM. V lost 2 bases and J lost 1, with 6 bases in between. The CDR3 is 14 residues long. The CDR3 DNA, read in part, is TGTGCCAGCAGTTTACTCGTGAGCAATCAGCCC. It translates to CASSLLVSNQP. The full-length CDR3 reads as CASSLLVSNQPQHF.

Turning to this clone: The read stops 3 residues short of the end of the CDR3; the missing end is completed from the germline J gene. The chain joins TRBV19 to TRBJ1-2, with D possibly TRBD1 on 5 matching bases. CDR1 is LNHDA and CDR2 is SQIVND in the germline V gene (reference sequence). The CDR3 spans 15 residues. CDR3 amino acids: CASSIAGGITNTYTF. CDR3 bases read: TGTGCCAGTAGTATTGCGGGGGGTATCACAAATACC.

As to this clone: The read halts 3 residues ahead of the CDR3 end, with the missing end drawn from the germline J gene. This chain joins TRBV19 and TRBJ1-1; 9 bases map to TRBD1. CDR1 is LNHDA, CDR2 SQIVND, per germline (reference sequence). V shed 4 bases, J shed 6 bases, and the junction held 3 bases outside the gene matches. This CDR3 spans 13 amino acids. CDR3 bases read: TGTGCCAGTAGTAGGGACAGGGTTTCTGAA. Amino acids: CASSRDRVSE. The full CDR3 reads CASSRDRVSEAFF.

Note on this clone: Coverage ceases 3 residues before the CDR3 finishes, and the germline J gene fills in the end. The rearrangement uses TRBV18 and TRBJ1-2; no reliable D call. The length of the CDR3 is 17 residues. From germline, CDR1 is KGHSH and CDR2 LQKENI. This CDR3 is CASSPVVIIPDTDTYTF. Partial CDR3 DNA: TGTGCCAGCTCACCGGTTGTTATTATACCCGACACAGATACC. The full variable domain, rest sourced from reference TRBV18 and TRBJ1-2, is NAGVMQNPRHLVRRRGQEARLRCSPMKGHSHVYWYRQLPEEGLKFMVYLQKENIIDESGMPKERFSAEFPKEGPSILRIQQVVRGDSAAYFCASSPVVIIPDTDTYTFGSGTRLTVV.

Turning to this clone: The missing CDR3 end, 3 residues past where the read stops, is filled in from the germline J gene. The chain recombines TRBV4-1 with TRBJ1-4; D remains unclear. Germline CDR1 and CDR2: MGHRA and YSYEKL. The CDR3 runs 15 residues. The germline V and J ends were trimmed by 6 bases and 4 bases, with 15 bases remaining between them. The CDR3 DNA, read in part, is TGCGCCAGCAGAAACGGAGGGTTGTTTAATGAAAAA. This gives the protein CASRNGGLFNEK. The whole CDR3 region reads CASRNGGLFNEKLFF.